Listed below are T cell receptor beta chains from one sample, sequenced in a study of human T cells and chemical hapten exposure. TCRdb used MiXCR to reprocess the RACE reads, holding one entry per CDR3 protein. This table holds 250,000 or so distinct CDR3 sequences, roughly 7.4% found once. The sequencing used whole blood, collected in connection with sensitization to the hapten diphenylcyclopropenone (DPC). Receptors originate from a man between 18 and 29 years old with alopecia areata. Some clones in this sample may be carry-over from other donors' samples. Both conserved end residues are trimmed from each CDR3. Fields, in order: D gene, J gene, V gene, CDR3 protein. The D gene is left open where the match is weak.

>TRBD2|TRBJ2-1|TRBV6-2/TRBV6-3
ASSPAGGKF
>NA|TRBJ2-4|TRBV2
ASGLTDSIAKNIQY
>NA|TRBJ1-2|TRBV5-4
ASSSRTQTNYGYT
>NA|TRBJ1-5|TRBV3-1
ASSLGPVNQPQH
>TRBD1|TRBJ1-2|TRBV29-1
SVAGQAVGYT
>NA|TRBJ2-5|TRBV6-5
ASSYSTIKETQY
>TRBD1|TRBJ2-3|TRBV4-1
ASSHWTGSYSTDTQY
>NA|TRBJ1-1|TRBV6-2/TRBV6-3
ASRFLGQSEAF
>NA|TRBJ1-2|TRBV20-1
SARRETQAYGYT
>NA|TRBJ2-5|TRBV6-5
ASRPAEGEGETQY
>NA|TRBJ2-7|TRBV20-1
SARDGAASYEQY
>TRBD1|TRBJ2-7|TRBV20-1
SALTDRGLYEQY
>NA|TRBJ2-3|TRBV12-3/TRBV12-4
ASTLGASTDTQY
>NA|TRBJ1-2|TRBV3-1
ASSPREGYGYT
>TRBD1|TRBJ1-2|TRBV27
ASSSPGQNYGCT
>NA|TRBJ1-6|TRBV27
ASSLPGNSPLH
>NA|TRBJ1-4|TRBV7-2
ASSLGLQVEKLF
>NA|TRBJ2-1|TRBV2
ASPPKNSYNEQF
>NA|TRBJ2-1|TRBV7-3
ASSFLGMAENEQF
>TRBD1|TRBJ1-2|TRBV5-4
ASSPGGIDYGYT
>TRBD1|TRBJ1-2|TRBV6-5
ASSYSETGGYGYT
>TRBD2|TRBJ2-7|TRBV5-1
ASSLLAGPTYEQY
>NA|TRBJ2-5|TRBV5-1
ASSLAADGTFQETQY
>TRBD2|TRBJ2-7|TRBV12-3/TRBV12-4
ASSSGGHSYEQY
>NA|TRBJ2-3|TRBV28
ASSPRGASQY
>TRBD1|TRBJ2-1|TRBV18
ASSRTGNLGNDNEQF
>TRBD1|TRBJ1-1|TRBV18
ASSYGQGLNTEAF
>NA|TRBJ1-2|TRBV10-3
AISPGQNDYGYT
>NA|TRBJ2-4|TRBV7-9
ASSLDGTPSGKNIQY
>NA|TRBJ2-3|TRBV10-3
AISEGQTLTDTQY
>TRBD2|TRBJ2-3|TRBV12-3/TRBV12-4
ATLAGGQY
>NA|TRBJ2-1|TRBV4-3
ASSQENRADKQF
>TRBD2|TRBJ2-3|TRBV13
ASSLFTTSGRTDTQY
>TRBD1|TRBJ2-5|TRBV4-1
ASSPTGTGGRSDQY
>NA|TRBJ2-1|TRBV11-2
ASSFGPGPYNEQF